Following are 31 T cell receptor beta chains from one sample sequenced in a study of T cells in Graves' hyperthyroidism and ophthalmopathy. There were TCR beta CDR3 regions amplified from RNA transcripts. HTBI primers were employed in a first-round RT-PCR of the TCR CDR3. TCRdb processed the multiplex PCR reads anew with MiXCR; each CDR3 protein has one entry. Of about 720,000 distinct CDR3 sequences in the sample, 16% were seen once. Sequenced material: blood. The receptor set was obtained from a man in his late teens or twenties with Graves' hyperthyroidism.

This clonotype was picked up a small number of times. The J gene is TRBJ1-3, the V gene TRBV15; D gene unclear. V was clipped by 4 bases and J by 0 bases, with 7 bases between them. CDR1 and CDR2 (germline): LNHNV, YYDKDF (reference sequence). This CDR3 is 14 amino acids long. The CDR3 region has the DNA TGTGCCACCAGCAACTCCTTCTCTGGAAACACCATATATTTT. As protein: CATSNSFSGNTIYF.

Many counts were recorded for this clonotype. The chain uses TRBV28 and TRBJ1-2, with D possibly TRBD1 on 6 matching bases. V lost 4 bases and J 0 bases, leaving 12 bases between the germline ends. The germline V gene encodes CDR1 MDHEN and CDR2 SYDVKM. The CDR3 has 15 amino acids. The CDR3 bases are TGTGCCAGCAGTTCCCCTGGACAGTCTAACTATGGCTACACCTTC. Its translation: CASSSPGQSNYGYTF.

Here the CDR3 DNA reads TGTGCCAGCAGAGTCGTAGCGGGAGTCTCCTACAATGAGCAGTTCTTC. It yields the protein CASRVVAGVSYNEQFF. The gene calls are TRBV28 and TRBJ2-1, with 9 positions matching TRBD2. CDR1 and CDR2 (germline): MDHEN, SYDVKM. This CDR3 is built from 16 residues. Losses at the gene ends were 6 bases for V and 0 bases for J; bases not matched to a gene: 6.

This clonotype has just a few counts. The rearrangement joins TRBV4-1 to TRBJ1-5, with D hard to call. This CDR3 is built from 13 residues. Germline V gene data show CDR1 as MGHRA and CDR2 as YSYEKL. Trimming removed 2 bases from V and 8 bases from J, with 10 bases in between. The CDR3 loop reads CASSQFPGEPQHF. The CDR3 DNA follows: TGCGCCAGCAGCCAATTTCCTGGGGAGCCCCAGCATTTT.

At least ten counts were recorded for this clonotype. Here the CDR3 reads CASRLWVGELFF. The CDR3 DNA reads TGTGCCAGCAGGCTTTGGGTCGGGGAGCTGTTTTTT. The chain employs TRBV12-3 or TRBV12-4 and TRBJ2-2; D gene uncertain. Trimming took off 6 bases at V and 7 bases at J, with 9 bases between the two ends. CDR3 size: 12 residues.

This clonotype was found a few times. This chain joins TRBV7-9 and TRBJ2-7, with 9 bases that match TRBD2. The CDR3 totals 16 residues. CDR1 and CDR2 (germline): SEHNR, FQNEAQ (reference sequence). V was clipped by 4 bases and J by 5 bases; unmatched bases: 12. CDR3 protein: CASSSQLAGGADEQYF. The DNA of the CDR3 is TGTGCCAGCAGCTCCCAACTTGCGGGAGGGGCGGACGAGCAGTACTTC.

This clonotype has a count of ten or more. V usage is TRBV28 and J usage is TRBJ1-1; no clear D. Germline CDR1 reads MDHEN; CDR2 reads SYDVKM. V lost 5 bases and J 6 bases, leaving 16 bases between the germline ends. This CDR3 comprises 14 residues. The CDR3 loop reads CASSLLREIAEAFF. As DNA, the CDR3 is TGTGCCAGCAGTCTTTTAAGGGAGATAGCTGAAGCTTTCTTT.

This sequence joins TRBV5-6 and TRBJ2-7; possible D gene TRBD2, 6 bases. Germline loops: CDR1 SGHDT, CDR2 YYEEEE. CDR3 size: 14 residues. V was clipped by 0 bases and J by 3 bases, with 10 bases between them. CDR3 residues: CASSLEDYYYEQYF. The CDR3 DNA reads TGTGCCAGCAGCTTGGAGGACTATTACTACGAGCAGTACTTC.

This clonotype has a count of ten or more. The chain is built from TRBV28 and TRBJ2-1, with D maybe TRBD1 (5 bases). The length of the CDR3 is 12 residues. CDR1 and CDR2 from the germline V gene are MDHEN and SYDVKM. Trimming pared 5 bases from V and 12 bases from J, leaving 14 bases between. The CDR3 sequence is CASSPSGQVQFF. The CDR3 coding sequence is TGTGCCAGCAGTCCCTCAGGGCAGGTGCAGTTCTTC.

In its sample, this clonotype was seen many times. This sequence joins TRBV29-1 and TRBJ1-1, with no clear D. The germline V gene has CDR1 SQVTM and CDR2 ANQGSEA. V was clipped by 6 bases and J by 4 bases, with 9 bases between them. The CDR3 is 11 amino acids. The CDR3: CSVLVSTEAFF. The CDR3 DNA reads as TGCAGCGTCTTAGTCAGCACTGAAGCTTTCTTT.

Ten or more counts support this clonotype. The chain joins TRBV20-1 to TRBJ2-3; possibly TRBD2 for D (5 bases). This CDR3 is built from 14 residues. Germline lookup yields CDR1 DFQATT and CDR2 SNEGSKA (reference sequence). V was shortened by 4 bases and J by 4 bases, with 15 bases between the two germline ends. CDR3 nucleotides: TGCAGTGCTAACACTAGATCTGGGGCAGATACGCAGTATTTT. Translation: CSANTRSGADTQYF.

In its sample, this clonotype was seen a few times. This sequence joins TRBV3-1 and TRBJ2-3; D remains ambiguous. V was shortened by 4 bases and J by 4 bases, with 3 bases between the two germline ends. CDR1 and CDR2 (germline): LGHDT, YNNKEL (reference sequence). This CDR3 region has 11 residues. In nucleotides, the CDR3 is TGTGCCAGCAGCCGGTCAGATACGCAGTATTTT. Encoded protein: CASSRSDTQYF.

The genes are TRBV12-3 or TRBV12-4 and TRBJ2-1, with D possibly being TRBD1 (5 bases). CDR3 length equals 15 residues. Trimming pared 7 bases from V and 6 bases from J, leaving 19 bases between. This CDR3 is CASIRTERQGNEQFF. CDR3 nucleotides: TGTGCCAGCATTCGGACGGAGCGCCAGGGCAATGAGCAGTTCTTC.

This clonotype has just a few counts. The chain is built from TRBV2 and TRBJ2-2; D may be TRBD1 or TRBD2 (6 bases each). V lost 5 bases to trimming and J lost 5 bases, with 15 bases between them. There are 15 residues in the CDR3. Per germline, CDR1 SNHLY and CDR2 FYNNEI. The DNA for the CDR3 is TGTGCCAGCAGTCCTAACAGGGCGGGGACCGGGGAGCTGTTTTTT. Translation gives CASSPNRAGTGELFF.

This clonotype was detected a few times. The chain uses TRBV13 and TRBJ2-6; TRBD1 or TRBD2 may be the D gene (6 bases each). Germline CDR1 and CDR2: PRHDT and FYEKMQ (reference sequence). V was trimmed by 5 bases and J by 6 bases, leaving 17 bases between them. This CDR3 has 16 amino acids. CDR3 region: CASSGGGDGQANVLTF. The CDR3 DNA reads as TGTGCCAGCAGCGGAGGGGGAGACGGACAGGCCAACGTCCTGACTTTC.

CDR3 nucleotide sequence: TGTGCCAGCAGCCTCACAACCGGACAGCCCCAGCATTTT. It translates to CASSLTTGQPQHF. This sequence joins TRBV14 and TRBJ1-5; D unclear. Germline lookup yields CDR1 SGHDN and CDR2 FVKESK. The CDR3 loop spans 13 amino acids. V was pared by 4 bases and J by 7 bases, with 11 bases between.

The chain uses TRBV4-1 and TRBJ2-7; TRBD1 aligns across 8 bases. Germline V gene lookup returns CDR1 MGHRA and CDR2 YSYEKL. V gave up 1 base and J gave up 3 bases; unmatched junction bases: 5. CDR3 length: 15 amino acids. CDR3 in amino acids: CASSQAGTGLYEQYF. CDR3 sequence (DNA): TGCGCCAGCAGCCAAGCCGGGACAGGTCTCTACGAGCAGTACTTC.

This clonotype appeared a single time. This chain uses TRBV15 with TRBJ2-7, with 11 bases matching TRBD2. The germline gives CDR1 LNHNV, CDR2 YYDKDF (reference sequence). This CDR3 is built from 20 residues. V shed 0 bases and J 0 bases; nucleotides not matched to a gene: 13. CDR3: CATSRDRGLAGGTSSYEQYF. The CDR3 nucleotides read TGTGCCACCAGCAGAGATCGGGGGCTAGCGGGAGGTACGAGCTCCTACGAGCAGTACTTC.

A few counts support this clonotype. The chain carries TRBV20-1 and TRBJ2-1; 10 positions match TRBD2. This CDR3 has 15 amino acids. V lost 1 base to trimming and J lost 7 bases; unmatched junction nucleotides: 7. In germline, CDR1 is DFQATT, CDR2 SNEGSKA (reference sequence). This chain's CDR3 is CSARVRAGGMNEQFF. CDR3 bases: TGCAGTGCTAGAGTCCGAGCGGGAGGGATGAATGAGCAGTTCTTC.

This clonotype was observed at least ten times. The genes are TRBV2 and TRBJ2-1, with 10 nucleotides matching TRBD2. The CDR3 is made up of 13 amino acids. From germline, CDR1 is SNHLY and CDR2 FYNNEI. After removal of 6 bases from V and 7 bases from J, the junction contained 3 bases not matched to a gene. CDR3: CASSETSGNEQFF. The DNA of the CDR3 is TGTGCCAGCAGCGAGACTAGCGGGAATGAGCAGTTCTTC.

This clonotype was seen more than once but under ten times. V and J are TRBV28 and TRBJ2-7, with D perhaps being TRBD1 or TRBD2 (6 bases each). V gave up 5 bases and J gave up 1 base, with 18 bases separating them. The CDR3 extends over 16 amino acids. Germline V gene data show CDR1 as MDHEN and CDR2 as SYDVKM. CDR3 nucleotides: TGTGCCAGCAGTCCTAGAGGGGGAGGCCCTTCCTACGAGCAGTACTTC. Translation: CASSPRGGGPSYEQYF.

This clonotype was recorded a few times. For the CDR3, the DNA is TGTGCCAGCAGCTCCATCCCCTCCTCAGGCGAGCAGTACTTC. Translating it yields CASSSIPSSGEQYF. The J gene is TRBJ2-7, the V gene TRBV9; D call uncertain. V lost 4 bases and J lost 6, with 17 bases in between. Germline-derived CDR1 and CDR2 are SGDLS and YYNGEE. This CDR3 contains 14 residues.

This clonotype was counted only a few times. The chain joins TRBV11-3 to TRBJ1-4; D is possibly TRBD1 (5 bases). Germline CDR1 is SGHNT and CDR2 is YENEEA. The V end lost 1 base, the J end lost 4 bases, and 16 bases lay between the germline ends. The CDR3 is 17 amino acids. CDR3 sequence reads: CASSLGPDRAHNEKLFF. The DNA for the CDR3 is TGTGCCAGCAGCTTAGGTCCTGACAGAGCTCATAATGAAAAACTGTTTTTT.

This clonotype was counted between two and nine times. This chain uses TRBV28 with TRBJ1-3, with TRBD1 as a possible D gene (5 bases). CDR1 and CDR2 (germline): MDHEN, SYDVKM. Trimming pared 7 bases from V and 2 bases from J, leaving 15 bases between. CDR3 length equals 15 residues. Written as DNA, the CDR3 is TGTGCCAGCATCTCATGGGGGAGGGCTGGAAACACCATATATTTT. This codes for CASISWGRAGNTIYF.

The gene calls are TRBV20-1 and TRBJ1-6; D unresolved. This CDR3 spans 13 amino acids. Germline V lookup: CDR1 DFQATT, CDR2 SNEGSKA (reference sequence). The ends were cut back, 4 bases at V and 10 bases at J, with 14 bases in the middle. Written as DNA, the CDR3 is TGCAGTGCTATACCTCGGGGTAGCTCACCCCTCCACTTT. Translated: CSAIPRGSSPLHF.

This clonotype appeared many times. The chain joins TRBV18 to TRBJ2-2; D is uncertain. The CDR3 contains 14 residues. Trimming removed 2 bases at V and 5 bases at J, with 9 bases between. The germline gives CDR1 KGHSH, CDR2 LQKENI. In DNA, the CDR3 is TGTGCCAGCTCACCATCGGCTGGGACCGGGGAGCTGTTTTTT. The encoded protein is CASSPSAGTGELFF.

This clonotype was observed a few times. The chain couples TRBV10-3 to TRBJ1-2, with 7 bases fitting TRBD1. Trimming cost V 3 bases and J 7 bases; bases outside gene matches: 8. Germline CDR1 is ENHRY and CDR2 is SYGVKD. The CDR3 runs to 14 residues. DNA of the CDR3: TGTGCCATCAGTGACCTTACAGGGGAGGGTGGCTACACCTTC. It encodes CAISDLTGEGGYTF.

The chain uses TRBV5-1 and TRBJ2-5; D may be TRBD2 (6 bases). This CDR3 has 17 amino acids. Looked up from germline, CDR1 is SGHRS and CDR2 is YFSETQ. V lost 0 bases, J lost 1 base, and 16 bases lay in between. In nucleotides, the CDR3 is TGCGCCAGCAGCTTGGAAGGGGTTGGCGGGATCCAAGAGACCCAGTACTTC. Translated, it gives CASSLEGVGGIQETQYF. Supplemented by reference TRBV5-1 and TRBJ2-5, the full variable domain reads KAGVTQTPRYLIKTRGQQVTLSCSPISGHRSVSWYQQTPGQGLQFLFEYFSETQRNKGNFPGRFSGRQFSNSRSEMNVSTLELGDSALYLCASSLEGVGGIQETQYFGPGTRLLVL.

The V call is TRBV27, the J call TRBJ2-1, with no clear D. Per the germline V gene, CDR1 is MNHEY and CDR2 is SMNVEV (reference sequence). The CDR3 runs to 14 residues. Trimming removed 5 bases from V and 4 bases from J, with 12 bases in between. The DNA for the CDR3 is TGTGCCAGCAGTCCAGGCAGTGGGTACAATGAGCAGTTCTTC. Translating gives CASSPGSGYNEQFF.

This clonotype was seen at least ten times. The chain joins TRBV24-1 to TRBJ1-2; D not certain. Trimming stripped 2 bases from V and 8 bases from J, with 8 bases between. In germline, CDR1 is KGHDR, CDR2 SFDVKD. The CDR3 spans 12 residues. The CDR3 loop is CATSDSALGYTF. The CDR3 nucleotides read TGTGCCACCAGTGATTCAGCTTTGGGCTACACCTTC.

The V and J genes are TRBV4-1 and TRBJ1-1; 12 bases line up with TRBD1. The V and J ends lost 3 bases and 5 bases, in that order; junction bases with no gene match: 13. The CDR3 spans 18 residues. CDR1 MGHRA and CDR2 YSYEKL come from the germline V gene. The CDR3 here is CASSHLPGQGARRTEAFF. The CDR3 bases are TGCGCCAGCAGCCACCTACCGGGACAGGGGGCGCGGAGGACTGAAGCTTTCTTT.